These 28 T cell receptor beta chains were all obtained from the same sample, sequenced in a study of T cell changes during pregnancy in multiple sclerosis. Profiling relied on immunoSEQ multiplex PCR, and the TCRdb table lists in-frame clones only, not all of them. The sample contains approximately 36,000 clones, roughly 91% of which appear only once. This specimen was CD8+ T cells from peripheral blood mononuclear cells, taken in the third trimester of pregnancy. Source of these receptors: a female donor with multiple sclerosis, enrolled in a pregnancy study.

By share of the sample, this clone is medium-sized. The DNA of the CDR3 is TGTGCCAGCAGCGAAGGGCCTAGCGGGGGGACAGATACGCAGTATTTT. It specifies CASSEGPSGGTDTQYF. This chain uses TRBV4-2 with TRBJ2-3, with 11 bases that match TRBD2. Germline V lookup: CDR1 LGHNA, CDR2 YNFKEQ. Germline trimming cut 5 bases from V and 3 bases from J; bases unmatched to any gene: 7. The CDR3 is made up of 16 amino acids.

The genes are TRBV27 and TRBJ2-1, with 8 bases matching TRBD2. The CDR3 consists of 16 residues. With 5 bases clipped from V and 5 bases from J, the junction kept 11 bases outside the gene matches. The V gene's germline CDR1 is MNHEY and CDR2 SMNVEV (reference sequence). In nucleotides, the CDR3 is TGTGCCAGCAGTCCCCTGGGAGAGCGGGGGAACAATGAGCAGTTCTTC. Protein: CASSPLGERGNNEQFF.

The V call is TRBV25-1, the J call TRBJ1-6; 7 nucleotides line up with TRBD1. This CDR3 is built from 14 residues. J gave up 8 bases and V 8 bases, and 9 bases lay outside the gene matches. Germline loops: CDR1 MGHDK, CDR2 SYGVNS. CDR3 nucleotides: TGTGCCAGCCAAGGGGACAGAAATTATTCACCCCTCCACTTT. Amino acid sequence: CASQGDRNYSPLHF.

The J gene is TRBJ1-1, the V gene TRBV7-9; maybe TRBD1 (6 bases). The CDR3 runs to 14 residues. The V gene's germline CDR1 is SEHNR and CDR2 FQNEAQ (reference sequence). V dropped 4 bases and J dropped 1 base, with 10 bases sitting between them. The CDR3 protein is CASSSRGANTEAFF. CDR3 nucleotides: TGTGCCAGCAGCTCCAGGGGAGCGAACACTGAAGCTTTCTTT.

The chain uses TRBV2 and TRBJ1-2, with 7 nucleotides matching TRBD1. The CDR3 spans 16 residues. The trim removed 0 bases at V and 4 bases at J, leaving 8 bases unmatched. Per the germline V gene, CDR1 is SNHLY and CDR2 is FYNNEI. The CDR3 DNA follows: TGTGCCAGCAGTGAAGCTGGGACAGTTCTTAGCTATGGCTACACCTTC. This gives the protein CASSEAGTVLSYGYTF.

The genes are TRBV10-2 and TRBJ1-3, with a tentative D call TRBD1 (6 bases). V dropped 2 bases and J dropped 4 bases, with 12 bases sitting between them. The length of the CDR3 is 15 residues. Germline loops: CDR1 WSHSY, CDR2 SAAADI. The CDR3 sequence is CASSEGGHRGNTIYF. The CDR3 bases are TGCGCCAGCAGTGAGGGGGGACACCGAGGAAACACCATATATTTT.

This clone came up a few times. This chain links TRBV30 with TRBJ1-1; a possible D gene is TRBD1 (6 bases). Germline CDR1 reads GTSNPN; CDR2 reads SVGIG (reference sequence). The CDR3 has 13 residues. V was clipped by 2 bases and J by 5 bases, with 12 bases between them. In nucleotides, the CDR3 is TGTGCCTGGAGTTGGGGGCGGGAGACTGAAGCTTTCTTT. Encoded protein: CAWSWGRETEAFF.

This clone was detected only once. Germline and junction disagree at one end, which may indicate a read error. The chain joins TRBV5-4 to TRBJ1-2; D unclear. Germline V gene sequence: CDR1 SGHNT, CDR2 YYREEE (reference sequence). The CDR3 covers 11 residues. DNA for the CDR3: TGTGCCAGCAGCTTGGCTTTGATTACGGCCTTC. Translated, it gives CASSLALITAF.

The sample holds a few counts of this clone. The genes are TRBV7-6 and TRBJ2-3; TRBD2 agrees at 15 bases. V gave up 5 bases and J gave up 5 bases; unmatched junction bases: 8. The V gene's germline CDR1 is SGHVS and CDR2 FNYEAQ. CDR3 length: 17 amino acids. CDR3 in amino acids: CASSPRTSGGGQDTQYF. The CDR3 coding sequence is TGTGCCAGCAGCCCACGGACTAGCGGGGGGGGGCAAGATACGCAGTATTTT.

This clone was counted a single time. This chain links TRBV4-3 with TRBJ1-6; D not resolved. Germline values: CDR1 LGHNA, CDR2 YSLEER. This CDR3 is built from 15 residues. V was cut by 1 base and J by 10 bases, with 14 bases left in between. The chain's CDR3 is CASSQGLNSLSPLHF. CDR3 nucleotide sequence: TGCGCCAGCAGCCAAGGGTTGAACTCTTTGTCACCCCTCCACTTT.

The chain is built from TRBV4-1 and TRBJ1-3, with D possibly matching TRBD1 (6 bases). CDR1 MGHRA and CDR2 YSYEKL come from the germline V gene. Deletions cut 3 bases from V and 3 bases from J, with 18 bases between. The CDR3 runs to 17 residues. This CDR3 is CASSQATEGVDGNTIYF. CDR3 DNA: TGCGCCAGCAGCCAGGCCACAGAGGGGGTTGATGGAAACACCATATATTTT.

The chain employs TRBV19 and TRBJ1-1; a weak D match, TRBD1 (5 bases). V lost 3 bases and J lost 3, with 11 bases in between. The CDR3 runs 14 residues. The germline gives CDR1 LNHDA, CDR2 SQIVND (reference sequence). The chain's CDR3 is CASSMAGRYTEAFF. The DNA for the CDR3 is TGTGCCAGTAGTATGGCAGGGAGGTACACTGAAGCTTTCTTT.

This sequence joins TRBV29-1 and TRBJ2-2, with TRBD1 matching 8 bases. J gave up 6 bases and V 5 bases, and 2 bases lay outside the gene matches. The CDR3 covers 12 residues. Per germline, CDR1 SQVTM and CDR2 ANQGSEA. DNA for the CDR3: TGCAGCGTTCCGGACAGGGCCGGGGAGCTGTTTTTT. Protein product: CSVPDRAGELFF.

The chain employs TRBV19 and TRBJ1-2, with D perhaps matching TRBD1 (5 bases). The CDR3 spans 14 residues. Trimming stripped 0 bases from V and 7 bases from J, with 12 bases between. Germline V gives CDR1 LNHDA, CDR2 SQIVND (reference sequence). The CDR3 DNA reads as TGTGCCAGTAGTATAGACAGGGAGGACCTTGGCTACACCTTC. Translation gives CASSIDREDLGYTF.

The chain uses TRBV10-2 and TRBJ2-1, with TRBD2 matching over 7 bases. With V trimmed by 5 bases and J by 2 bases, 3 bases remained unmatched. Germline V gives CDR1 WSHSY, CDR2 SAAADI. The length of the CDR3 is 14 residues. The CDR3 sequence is CASSMGGAYNEQFF. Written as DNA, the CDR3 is TGCGCCAGCAGTATGGGGGGGGCCTACAATGAGCAGTTCTTC.

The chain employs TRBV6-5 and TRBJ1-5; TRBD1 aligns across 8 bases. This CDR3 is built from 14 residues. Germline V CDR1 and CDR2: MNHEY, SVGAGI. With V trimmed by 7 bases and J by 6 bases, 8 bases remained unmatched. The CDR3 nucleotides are TGTGCCAGCACCCCCAGGACAGGGCGTCAGCCCCAGCATTTT. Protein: CASTPRTGRQPQHF.

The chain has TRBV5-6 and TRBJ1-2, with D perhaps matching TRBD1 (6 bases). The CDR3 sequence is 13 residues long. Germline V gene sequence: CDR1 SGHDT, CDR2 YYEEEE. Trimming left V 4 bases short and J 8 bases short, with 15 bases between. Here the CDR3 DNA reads TGTGCCAGCAGCCCGGGACACTGGTGGGGCTACACCTTC. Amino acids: CASSPGHWWGYTF.

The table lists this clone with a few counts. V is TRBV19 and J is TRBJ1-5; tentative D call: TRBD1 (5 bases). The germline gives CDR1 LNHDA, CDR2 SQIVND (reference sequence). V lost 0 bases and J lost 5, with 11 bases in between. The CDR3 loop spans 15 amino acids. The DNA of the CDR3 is TGTGCCAGTAGTATAGAGGGGGAGGGTTATCAGCCCCAGCATTTT. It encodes CASSIEGEGYQPQHF.

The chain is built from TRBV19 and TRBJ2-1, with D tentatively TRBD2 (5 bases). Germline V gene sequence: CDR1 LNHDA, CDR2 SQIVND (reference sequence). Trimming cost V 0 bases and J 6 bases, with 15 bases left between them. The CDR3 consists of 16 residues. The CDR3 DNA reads TGTGCCAGTAGTATAGATTGGAGGTATCGCCCCAATGAGCAGTTCTTC. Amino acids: CASSIDWRYRPNEQFF. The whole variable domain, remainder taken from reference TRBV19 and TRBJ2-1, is DGGITQSPKYLFRKEGQNVTLSCEQNLNHDAMYWYRQDPGQGLRLIYYSQIVNDFQKGDIAEGYSVSREKKESFPLTVTSAQKNPTAFYLCASSIDWRYRPNEQFFGPGTRLTVL.

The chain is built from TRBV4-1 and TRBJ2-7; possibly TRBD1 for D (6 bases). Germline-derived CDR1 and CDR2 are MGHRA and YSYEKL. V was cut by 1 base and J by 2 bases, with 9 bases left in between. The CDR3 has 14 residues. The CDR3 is CASSQARGTYEQYF. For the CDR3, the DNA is TGCGCCAGCAGCCAAGCCAGGGGAACCTACGAGCAGTACTTC.

In nucleotides, the CDR3 is TGTGCCAGCAGCGGCCCCCAGATGAACACTGAAGCTTTCTTT. Translation: CASSGPQMNTEAFF. The rearrangement links TRBV13 to TRBJ1-1; D not resolved. Germline lookup yields CDR1 PRHDT and CDR2 FYEKMQ (reference sequence). Trimming cost V 5 bases and J 0 bases, with 10 bases left between them. The CDR3 is 14 residues long.

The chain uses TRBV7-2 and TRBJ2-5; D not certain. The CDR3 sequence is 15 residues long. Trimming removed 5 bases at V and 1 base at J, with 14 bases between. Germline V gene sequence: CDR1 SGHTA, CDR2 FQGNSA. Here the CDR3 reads CASSAGGGFQETQYF. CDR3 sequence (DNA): TGTGCCAGCAGCGCCGGCGGCGGATTCCAAGAGACCCAGTACTTC.

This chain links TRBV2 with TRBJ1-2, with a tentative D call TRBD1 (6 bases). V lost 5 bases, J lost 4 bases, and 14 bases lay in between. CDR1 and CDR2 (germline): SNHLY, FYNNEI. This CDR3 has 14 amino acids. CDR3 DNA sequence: TGTGCCAGCAGTCACACAGGGCCGAGCTATGGCTACACCTTC. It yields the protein CASSHTGPSYGYTF.

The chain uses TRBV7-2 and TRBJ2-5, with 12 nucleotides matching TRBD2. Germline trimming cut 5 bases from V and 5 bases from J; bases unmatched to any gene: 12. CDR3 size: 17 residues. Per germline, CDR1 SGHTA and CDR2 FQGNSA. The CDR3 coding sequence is TGTGCCAGCAGCCCTGGACTAGCGGGGTTTATAGGGGAGACCCAGTACTTC. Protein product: CASSPGLAGFIGETQYF. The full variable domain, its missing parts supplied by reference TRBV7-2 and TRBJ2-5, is GAGVSQSPSNKVTEKGKDVELRCDPISGHTALYWYRQSLGQGLEFLIYFQGNSAPDKSGLPSDRFSAERTGGSVSTLTIQRTQQEDSAVYLCASSPGLAGFIGETQYFGPGTRLLVL.

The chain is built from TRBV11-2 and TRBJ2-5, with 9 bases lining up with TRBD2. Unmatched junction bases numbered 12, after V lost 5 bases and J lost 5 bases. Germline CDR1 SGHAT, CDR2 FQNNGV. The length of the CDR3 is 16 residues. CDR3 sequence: CASSPRPSGGSETQYF. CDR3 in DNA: TGTGCCAGCAGCCCAAGGCCCAGCGGGGGGTCGGAGACCCAGTACTTC.

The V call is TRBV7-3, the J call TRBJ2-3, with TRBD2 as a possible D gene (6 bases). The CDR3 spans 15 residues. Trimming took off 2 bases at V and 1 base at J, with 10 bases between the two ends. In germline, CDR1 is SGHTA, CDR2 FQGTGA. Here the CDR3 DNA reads TGTGCCAGCAGCTTACACGGGGGACGCACAGATACGCAGTATTTT. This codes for CASSLHGGRTDTQYF. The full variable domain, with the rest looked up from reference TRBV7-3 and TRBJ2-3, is GAGVSQTPSNKVTEKGKYVELRCDPISGHTALYWYRQSLGQGPEFLIYFQGTGAADDSGLPNDRFFAVRPEGSVSTLKIQRTERGDSAVYLCASSLHGGRTDTQYFGPGTRLTVL.

The CDR3 spells CASSEGGGSFYEQYF. The CDR3 bases are TGTGCCAGCAGTGAAGGAGGAGGGAGCTTCTACGAGCAGTACTTC. V and J are TRBV6-1 and TRBJ2-7; TRBD2 might be the D (6 bases). Per germline, CDR1 MNHNS and CDR2 SASEGT. Trimming took 1 base from V and 3 from J, leaving 13 bases between them. This CDR3 has 15 residues.

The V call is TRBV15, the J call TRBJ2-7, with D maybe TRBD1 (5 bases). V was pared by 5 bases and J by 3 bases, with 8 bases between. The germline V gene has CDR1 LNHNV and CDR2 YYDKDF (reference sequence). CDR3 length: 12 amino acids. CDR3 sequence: CATSPRDYEQYF. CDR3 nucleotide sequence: TGTGCCACCAGCCCCAGGGACTACGAGCAGTACTTC.